A few counts support the clone carrying this T cell receptor beta chain. The sample belongs to a study of T cells after yellow fever vaccination. TCRdb passed the 5' RACE reads through MiXCR, listing each CDR3 protein once. The data contain approximately 510,000 distinct CDR3 sequences, 20% to 25% of them seen just once; the ten biggest clones take up 15% to 20%. The trim removed 3 bases at V and 5 bases at J, leaving 8 bases unmatched. Germline V gene sequence: CDR1 SGDLS, CDR2 YYNGEE. The CDR3 has 16 amino acids. The clonotype was recovered from a man aged 18 to 30 who received the YFV17D yellow fever vaccine. The sequenced sample was PBMCs, obtained roughly 20 days after the first yellow fever vaccination. This chain uses TRBV9 with TRBJ2-2; 9 nucleotides match TRBD2. CDR3 in DNA: TGTGCCAGCAGCGCCCTGCGGGGGGGCGGTACCGGGGAGCTGTTTTTT. This codes for CASSALRGGGTGELFF.